The source of this T cell receptor (beta chain) is a study of vaccination effects on CD4 cells after COVID-19. Peptide-pool stimulation followed by sequencing identified expanded antigen-specific CD4+ clonotypes in the ViraFEST assay. Following 10 days of culture, CD4+ T cells were isolated. Vaccinated recipients, who were negative for nucleocapsid antibodies, had no history of SARS-CoV-2 infection. Half-medium replacement with IL-2 medium occurred on days 3 and 7. This table comes from immunoSEQ multiplex PCR, and its TCRdb copy is limited to in-frame clones, with some not included. Among about 73,000 clones listed, over 70% were seen once. In the case of this clone: Its antigen is still unknown.

The study's findings and limits: Early post-infection timepoints were missing from the study, which also had few convalescent patients. Healthy vaccinees' vaccine-induced clones included only 1 of 255 cross-reacting with common cold coronaviruses. Clonal contraction was marked in infection- and vaccine-induced clones late after vaccination.

Trimming left V 1 base short and J 0 bases short, with 9 bases between. The CDR3 length is 16 residues. CDR1 and CDR2 from the germline V gene are SGHVS and FQNEAQ. The chain couples TRBV7-8 to TRBJ1-4; perhaps TRBD1 as D (6 bases). Source: CD4+ T cells from PBMCs cultured with SARS-CoV-2 spike peptides, taken before COVID-19 vaccination. The receptor comes from a human donor who received a COVID-19 vaccine. The CDR3 loop is CASSLGQVATNEKLFF. The DNA for the CDR3 is TGTGCCAGCAGCTTAGGACAGGTTGCAACTAATGAAAAACTGTTTTTT.